The next 18 T cell receptor beta chains were all read from a single sample in a study of shared clonotypes between healthy human individuals. Using immunoSEQ multiplex PCR, the repertoire was profiled, and TCRdb retains in-frame clones only, with some absent. The sample carries more than 2 million clones, more than 90% recorded once. The sample taken for sequencing was naive CD4+ T cells sorted from blood. Indicated subset: CD45RA+ positively selected. The receptor set was obtained from a man between 18 and 35 years old in good health.

This chain links TRBV5-6 with TRBJ2-5, with D perhaps TRBD1 (5 bases). The CDR3 spans 14 residues. Looked up from germline, CDR1 is SGHDT and CDR2 is YYEEEE. Deletions cut 2 bases from V and 3 bases from J, with 11 bases between. The DNA of the CDR3 is TGTGCCAGCAGCTTCCCTCTCAGGGAAGAGACCCAGTACTTC. Translating it yields CASSFPLREETQYF.

The V call is TRBV7-2, the J call TRBJ2-2; D remains ambiguous. V shed 3 bases and J shed 4 bases, with 9 bases lying between them. The CDR3 has 14 amino acids. Germline V lookup: CDR1 SGHTA, CDR2 FQGNSA. The CDR3 is CASSFDRSTGELFF. The DNA for the CDR3 is TGTGCCAGCAGCTTTGACCGTTCCACCGGGGAGCTGTTTTTT.

In nucleotides, the CDR3 is TGTGCCAGCAGCGACAGCGGGAGTACCCAAGAGACCCAGTACTTC. This gives the protein CASSDSGSTQETQYF. V usage is TRBV2 and J usage is TRBJ2-5; 8 bases fit TRBD2. The V gene's germline CDR1 is SNHLY and CDR2 FYNNEI. V shed 6 bases, J shed 1 base, and the junction held 7 bases outside the gene matches. The CDR3 is made up of 15 amino acids.

This clone was found once. The chain is built from TRBV5-1 and TRBJ1-1; no reliable D call. Trimming cost V 3 bases and J 0 bases, with 15 bases left between them. CDR3 size: 16 residues. Per the germline V gene, CDR1 is SGHRS and CDR2 is YFSETQ. The CDR3 region is CASSSIGGRLNTEAFF. CDR3 nucleotides: TGCGCCAGCAGCTCCATCGGTGGACGGTTGAACACTGAAGCTTTCTTT.

The rearrangement uses TRBV4-1 and TRBJ1-3; D remains unclear. V was cut by 0 bases and J by 0 bases, with 24 bases left in between. Germline V gene sequence: CDR1 MGHRA, CDR2 YSYEKL. The CDR3 sequence is 21 residues long. The CDR3 DNA is TGCGCCAGCAGCCAAGATGGTCTCGGTGCCGTCCCGGGAAGCTCTGGAAACACCATATATTTT. It translates to CASSQDGLGAVPGSSGNTIYF.

This CDR3 reads CASSRLVSVGNEQFF. The DNA of the CDR3 is TGTGCCAGCTCCCGGTTGGTTAGCGTGGGTAATGAGCAGTTCTTC. V and J are TRBV9 and TRBJ2-1; perhaps TRBD2 as D (5 bases). This CDR3 is built from 15 residues. Trimming stripped 7 bases from V and 7 bases from J, with 21 bases between. Germline CDR1 is SGDLS and CDR2 is YYNGEE.

The chain combines TRBV25-1 with TRBJ2-3; 9 bases match TRBD1. J was trimmed by 3 bases and V by 7 bases; bases with no gene match: 8. CDR1 and CDR2 (germline): MGHDK, SYGVNS. The CDR3 runs 15 residues. CDR3 in DNA: TGTGCCAGCACCCCCGGGGGACAGGGAACAGATACGCAGTATTTT. Protein sequence: CASTPGGQGTDTQYF. The full variable domain, its missing parts supplied by reference TRBV25-1 and TRBJ2-3, is EADIYQTPRYLVIGTGKKITLECSQTMGHDKMYWYQQDPGMELHLIHYSYGVNSTEKGDLSSESTVSRIRTEHFPLTLESARPSHTSQYLCASTPGGQGTDTQYFGPGTRLTVL.

V usage is TRBV18 and J usage is TRBJ2-2; possibly TRBD2 for D (6 bases). This CDR3 is built from 14 residues. Germline assignment: CDR1 KGHSH and CDR2 LQKENI. Trimming removed 3 bases at V and 4 bases at J, with 9 bases between. The CDR3 loop is CASSPGSSTGELFF. The CDR3, as DNA: TGTGCCAGCTCACCCGGGAGTAGCACCGGGGAGCTGTTTTTT.

The chain links TRBV7-2 to TRBJ1-3; no clear D. V was trimmed by 1 base and J by 0 bases, leaving 13 bases between them. Germline V CDR1 and CDR2: SGHTA, FQGNSA. This CDR3 spans 17 amino acids. CDR3 sequence reads: CASSLVGSSSSGNTIYF. The CDR3 nucleotides read TGTGCCAGCAGCTTAGTCGGTTCCTCAAGCTCTGGAAACACCATATATTTT. Full variable domain (missing parts from reference TRBV7-2 and TRBJ1-3): GAGVSQSPSNKVTEKGKDVELRCDPISGHTALYWYRQSLGQGLEFLIYFQGNSAPDKSGLPSDRFSAERTGGSVSTLTIQRTQQEDSAVYLCASSLVGSSSSGNTIYFGEGSWLTVV.

The rearrangement joins TRBV10-1 to TRBJ2-1, with TRBD2 as a possible D gene (6 bases). The CDR3 has 11 amino acids. Germline V gene data show CDR1 as WNHNN and CDR2 as SYGVQD (reference sequence). The V end was cut by 8 bases, the J end by 10 bases, with 12 bases between. The CDR3 reads CASGRAGEQFF. For the CDR3, the DNA is TGCGCCAGCGGACGGGCGGGGGAGCAGTTCTTC.

J is TRBJ2-6 and V is TRBV7-8; D call uncertain. CDR3 length equals 13 residues. V lost 5 bases to trimming and J lost 4 bases, with 6 bases between them. The V gene's germline CDR1 is SGHVS and CDR2 FQNEAQ. The DNA for the CDR3 is TGTGCCAGCAGCCCTTCCGGGGCCAACGTCCTGACTTTC. Encoded protein: CASSPSGANVLTF.

The rearrangement uses TRBV29-1 and TRBJ2-4; 11 bases agree with TRBD2. Germline-derived CDR1 and CDR2 are SQVTM and ANQGSEA. With 6 bases clipped from V and 0 bases from J, the junction kept 13 bases outside the gene matches. The CDR3 consists of 18 residues. The DNA of the CDR3 is TGCAGCGTCTTAGGGGTAGCGGGAGGGCCTCTAGCCAAAAACATTCAGTACTTC. It yields the protein CSVLGVAGGPLAKNIQYF.

This chain connects TRBV7-2 to TRBJ2-7, with TRBD2 identical over 8 bases. CDR3 length equals 15 residues. Germline loops: CDR1 SGHTA, CDR2 FQGNSA. The V and J ends lost 0 bases and 4 bases, in that order; junction bases with no gene match: 5. The CDR3 protein is CASSLATAGAYEQYF. CDR3 nucleotide sequence: TGTGCCAGCAGCTTAGCGACAGCGGGAGCTTACGAGCAGTACTTC. The variable domain in full, completed from reference TRBV7-2 and TRBJ2-7, reads GAGVSQSPSNKVTEKGKDVELRCDPISGHTALYWYRQSLGQGLEFLIYFQGNSAPDKSGLPSDRFSAERTGGSVSTLTIQRTQQEDSAVYLCASSLATAGAYEQYFGPGTRLTVT.

The chain uses TRBV7-2 and TRBJ2-5; D is unresolved. The CDR3 runs 13 residues. Germline CDR1 reads SGHTA; CDR2 reads FQGNSA. The V end lost 2 bases, the J end lost 5 bases, and 9 bases lay between the germline ends. The DNA of the CDR3 is TGTGCCAGCAGCTTACTCGGTGGGGAGACCCAGTACTTC. This sequence encodes CASSLLGGETQYF. The full variable domain, completed using reference TRBV7-2 and TRBJ2-5, is GAGVSQSPSNKVTEKGKDVELRCDPISGHTALYWYRQSLGQGLEFLIYFQGNSAPDKSGLPSDRFSAERTGGSVSTLTIQRTQQEDSAVYLCASSLLGGETQYFGPGTRLLVL.

The chain links TRBV21-1 to TRBJ2-5; the table's D call, TRBD2, was not checked against the DNA. TRBV21-1 is classified as a pseudogene. The CDR3 extends over 16 amino acids. CDR3 amino acids: CASSKASSAYQETQYF. Here the CDR3 DNA reads TGTGCCAGCAGCAAAGCGAGTTCAGCGTACCAAGAGACCCAGTACTTC.

The V gene is TRBV2, the J gene TRBJ2-2, with D perhaps TRBD1 (6 bases). V was shortened by 5 bases and J by 1 base, with 14 bases between the two germline ends. This CDR3 spans 16 amino acids. In germline, CDR1 is SNHLY, CDR2 FYNNEI. In DNA, the CDR3 is TGTGCCAGCAGTATACAGGGTATTCGGAACACCGGGGAGCTGTTTTTT. Its translation is CASSIQGIRNTGELFF. The full variable domain, with the rest looked up from reference TRBV2 and TRBJ2-2, is EPEVTQTPSHQVTQMGQEVILRCVPISNHLYFYWYRQILGQKVEFLVSFYNNEISEKSEIFDDQFSVERPDGSNFTLKIRSTKLEDSAMYFCASSIQGIRNTGELFFGEGSRLTVL.

The chain joins TRBV5-1 to TRBJ2-5; TRBD2 is a possible D gene (6 bases). Germline-derived CDR1 and CDR2 are SGHRS and YFSETQ. V lost 4 bases and J lost 4, with 23 bases in between. This CDR3 is built from 17 residues. In nucleotides, the CDR3 is TGCGCCAGCAGCCTGGCCCTCGGAGGGTCGTTAATAGAGACCCAGTACTTC. Encoded protein: CASSLALGGSLIETQYF.

The rearrangement uses TRBV7-9 and TRBJ1-2; TRBD1 agrees at 11 bases. Germline-derived CDR1 and CDR2 are SEHNR and FQNEAQ (reference sequence). This CDR3 has 19 residues. Germline trimming cut 3 bases from V and 0 bases from J; bases unmatched to any gene: 12. CDR3 in amino acids: CASSFEAWTGGLANYGYTF. CDR3 nucleotides: TGTGCCAGCAGCTTTGAGGCCTGGACAGGGGGCTTAGCTAACTATGGCTACACCTTC. Full variable domain (remainder filled in from reference TRBV7-9 and TRBJ1-2): DTGVSQNPRHKITKRGQNVTFRCDPISEHNRLYWYRQTLGQGPEFLTYFQNEAQLEKSRLLSDRFSAERPKGSFSTLEIQRTEQGDSAMYLCASSFEAWTGGLANYGYTFGSGTRLTVV.